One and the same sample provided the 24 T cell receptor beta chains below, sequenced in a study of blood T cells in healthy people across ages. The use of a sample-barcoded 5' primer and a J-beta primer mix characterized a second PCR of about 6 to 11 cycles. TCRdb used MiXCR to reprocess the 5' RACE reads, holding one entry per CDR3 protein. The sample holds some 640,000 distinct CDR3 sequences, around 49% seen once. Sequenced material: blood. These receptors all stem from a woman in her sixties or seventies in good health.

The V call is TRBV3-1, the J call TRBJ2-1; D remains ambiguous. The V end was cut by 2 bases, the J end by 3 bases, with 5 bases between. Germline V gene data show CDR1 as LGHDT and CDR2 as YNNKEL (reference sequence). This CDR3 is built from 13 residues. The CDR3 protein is CASSQMNYNEQFF. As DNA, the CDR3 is TGTGCCAGCAGCCAAATGAACTACAATGAGCAGTTCTTC.

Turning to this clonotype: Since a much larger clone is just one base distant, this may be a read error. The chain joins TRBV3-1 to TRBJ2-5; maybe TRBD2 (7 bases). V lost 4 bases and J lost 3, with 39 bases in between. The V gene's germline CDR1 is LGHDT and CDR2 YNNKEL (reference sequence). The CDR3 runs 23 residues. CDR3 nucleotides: TGTGCCAGCAGCCCCTTCTTACGGGGGGCTCTAGAGGGAGGGCCTGTGTTGGAAGAGACCCAGTACTTC. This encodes CASSPFLRGALEGGPVLEETQYF.

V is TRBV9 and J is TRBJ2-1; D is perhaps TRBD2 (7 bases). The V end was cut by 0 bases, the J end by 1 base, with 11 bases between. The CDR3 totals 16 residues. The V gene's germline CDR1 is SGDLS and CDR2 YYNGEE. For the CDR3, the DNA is TGTGCCAGCAGCGTAGGCGAGGGGGGGTCCTACAATGAGCAGTTCTTC. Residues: CASSVGEGGSYNEQFF. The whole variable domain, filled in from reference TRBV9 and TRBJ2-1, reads DSGVTQTPKHLITATGQRVTLRCSPRSGDLSVYWYQQSLDQGLQFLIQYYNGEERAKGNILERFSAQQFPDLHSELNLSSLELGDSALYFCASSVGEGGSYNEQFFGPGTRLTVL.

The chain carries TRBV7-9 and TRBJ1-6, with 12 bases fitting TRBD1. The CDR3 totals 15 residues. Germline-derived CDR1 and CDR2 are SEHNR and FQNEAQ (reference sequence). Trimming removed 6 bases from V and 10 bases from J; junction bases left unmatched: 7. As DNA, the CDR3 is TGTGCCAGCAGGTCGGGACAGGGGGCTGGATCACCCCTCCACTTT. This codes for CASRSGQGAGSPLHF.

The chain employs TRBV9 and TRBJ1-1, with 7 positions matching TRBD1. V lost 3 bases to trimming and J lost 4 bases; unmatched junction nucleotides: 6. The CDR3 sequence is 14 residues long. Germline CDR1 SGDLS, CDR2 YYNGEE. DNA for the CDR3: TGTGCCAGCAGCGGACGACAGGGCCCCACTGAAGCTTTCTTT. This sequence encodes CASSGRQGPTEAFF.

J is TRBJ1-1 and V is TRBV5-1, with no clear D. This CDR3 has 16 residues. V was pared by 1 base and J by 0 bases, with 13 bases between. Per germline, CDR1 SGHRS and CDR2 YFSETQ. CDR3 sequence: CASSLSAAAMNTEAFF. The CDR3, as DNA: TGCGCCAGCAGCTTGTCCGCAGCAGCGATGAACACTGAAGCTTTCTTT. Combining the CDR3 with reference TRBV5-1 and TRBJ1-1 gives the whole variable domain KAGVTQTPRYLIKTRGQQVTLSCSPISGHRSVSWYQQTPGQGLQFLFEYFSETQRNKGNFPGRFSGRQFSNSRSEMNVSTLELGDSALYLCASSLSAAAMNTEAFFGQGTRLTVV.

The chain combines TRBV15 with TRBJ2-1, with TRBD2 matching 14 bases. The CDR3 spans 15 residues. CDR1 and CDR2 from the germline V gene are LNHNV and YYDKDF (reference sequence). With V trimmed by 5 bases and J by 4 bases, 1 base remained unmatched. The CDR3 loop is CATSGTSGRYNEQFF. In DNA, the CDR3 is TGTGCCACCAGCGGGACTAGCGGGAGATACAATGAGCAGTTCTTC.

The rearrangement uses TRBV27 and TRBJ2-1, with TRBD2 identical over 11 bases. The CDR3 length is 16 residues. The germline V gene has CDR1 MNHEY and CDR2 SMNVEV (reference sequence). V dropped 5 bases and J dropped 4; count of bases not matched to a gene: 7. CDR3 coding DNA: TGTGCCAGCAGTCCCATTACTAGCGGGGGATACAATGAGCAGTTCTTC. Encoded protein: CASSPITSGGYNEQFF.

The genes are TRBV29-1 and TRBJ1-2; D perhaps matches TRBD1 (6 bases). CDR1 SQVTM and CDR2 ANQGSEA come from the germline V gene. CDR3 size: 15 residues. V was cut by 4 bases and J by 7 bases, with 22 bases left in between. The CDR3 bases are TGCAGCGTTGTAACAGGGAGGGAGGCGGTTGGTGGCTACACCTTC. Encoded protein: CSVVTGREAVGGYTF.

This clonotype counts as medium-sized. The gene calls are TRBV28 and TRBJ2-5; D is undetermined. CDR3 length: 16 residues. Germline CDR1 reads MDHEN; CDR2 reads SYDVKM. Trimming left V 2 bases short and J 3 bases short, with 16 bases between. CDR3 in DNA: TGTGCCAGCAGTTTAGGGTTACTCGCCCGGGAAGAGACCCAGTACTTC. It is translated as CASSLGLLAREETQYF.

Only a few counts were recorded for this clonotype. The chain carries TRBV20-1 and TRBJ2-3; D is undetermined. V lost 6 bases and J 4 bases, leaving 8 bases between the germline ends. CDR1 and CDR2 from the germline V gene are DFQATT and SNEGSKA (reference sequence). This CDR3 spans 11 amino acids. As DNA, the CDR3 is TGCAGTGCCGAGTCCTCAGATACGCAGTATTTT. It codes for CSAESSDTQYF.

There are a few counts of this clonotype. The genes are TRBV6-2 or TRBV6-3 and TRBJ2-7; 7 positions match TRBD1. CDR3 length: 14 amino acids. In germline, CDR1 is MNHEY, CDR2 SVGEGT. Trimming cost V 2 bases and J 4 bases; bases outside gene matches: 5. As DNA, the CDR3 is TGTGCCAGCAGTTACGTGGGACAGATGTACGAGCAGTACTTC. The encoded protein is CASSYVGQMYEQYF.

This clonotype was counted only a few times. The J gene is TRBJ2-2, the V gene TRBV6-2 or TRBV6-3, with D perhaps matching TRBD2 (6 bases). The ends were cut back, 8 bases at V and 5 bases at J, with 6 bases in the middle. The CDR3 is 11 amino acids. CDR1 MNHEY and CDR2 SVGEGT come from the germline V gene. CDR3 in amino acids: CASRGTGELFF. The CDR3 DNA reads TGTGCCAGCCGGGGGACCGGGGAGCTGTTTTTT.

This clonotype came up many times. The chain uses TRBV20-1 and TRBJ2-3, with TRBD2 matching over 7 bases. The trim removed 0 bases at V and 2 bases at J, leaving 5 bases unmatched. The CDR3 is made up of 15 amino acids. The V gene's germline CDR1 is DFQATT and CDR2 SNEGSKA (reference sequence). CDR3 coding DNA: TGCAGTGCTAGAGATCCCGCGGGAGTCACAGATACGCAGTATTTT. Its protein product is CSARDPAGVTDTQYF.

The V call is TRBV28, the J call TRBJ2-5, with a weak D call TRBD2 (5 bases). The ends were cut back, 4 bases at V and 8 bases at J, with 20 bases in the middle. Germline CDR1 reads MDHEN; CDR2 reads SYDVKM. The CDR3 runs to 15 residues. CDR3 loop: CASSSWVFLGETQYF. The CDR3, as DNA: TGTGCCAGCAGTTCTTGGGTTTTTTTGGGAGAAACCCAGTACTTC. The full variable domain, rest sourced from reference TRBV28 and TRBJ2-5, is DVKVTQSSRYLVKRTGEKVFLECVQDMDHENMFWYRQDPGLGLRLIYFSYDVKMKEKGDIPEGYSVSREKKERFSLILESASTNQTSMYLCASSSWVFLGETQYFGPGTRLLVL.

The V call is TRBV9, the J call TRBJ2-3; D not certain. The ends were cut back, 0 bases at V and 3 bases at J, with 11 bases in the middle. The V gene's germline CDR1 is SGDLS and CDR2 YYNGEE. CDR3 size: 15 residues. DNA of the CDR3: TGTGCCAGCAGCGTAGAGGTATGGAGAACAGATACGCAGTATTTT. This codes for CASSVEVWRTDTQYF.

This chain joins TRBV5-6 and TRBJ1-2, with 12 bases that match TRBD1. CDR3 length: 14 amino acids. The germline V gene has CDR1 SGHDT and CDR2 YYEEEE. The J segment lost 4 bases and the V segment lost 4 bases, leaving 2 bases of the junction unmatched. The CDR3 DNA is TGTGCCAGCAGCGGGACAGGGGGCGCCTATGGCTACACCTTC. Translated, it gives CASSGTGGAYGYTF.

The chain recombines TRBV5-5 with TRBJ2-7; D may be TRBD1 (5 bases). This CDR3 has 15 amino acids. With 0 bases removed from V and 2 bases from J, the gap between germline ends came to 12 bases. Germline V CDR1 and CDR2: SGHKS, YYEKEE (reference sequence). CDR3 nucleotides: TGTGCCAGCAGCTTGGAGGGGATATTAACCTACGAGCAGTACTTC. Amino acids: CASSLEGILTYEQYF. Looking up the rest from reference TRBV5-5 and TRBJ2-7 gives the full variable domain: DAGVTQSPTHLIKTRGQQVTLRCSPISGHKSVSWYQQVLGQGPQFIFQYYEKEERGRGNFPDRFSARQFPNYSSELNVNALLLGDSALYLCASSLEGILTYEQYFGPGTRLTVT.

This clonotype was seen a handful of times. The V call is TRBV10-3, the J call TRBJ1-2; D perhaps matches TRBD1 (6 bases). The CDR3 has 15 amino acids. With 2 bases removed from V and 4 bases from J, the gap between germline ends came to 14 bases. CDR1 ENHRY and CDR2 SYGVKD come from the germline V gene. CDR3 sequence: CAISEGRTGRYGYTF. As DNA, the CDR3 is TGTGCCATCAGTGAGGGGAGAACAGGGCGCTATGGCTACACCTTC.

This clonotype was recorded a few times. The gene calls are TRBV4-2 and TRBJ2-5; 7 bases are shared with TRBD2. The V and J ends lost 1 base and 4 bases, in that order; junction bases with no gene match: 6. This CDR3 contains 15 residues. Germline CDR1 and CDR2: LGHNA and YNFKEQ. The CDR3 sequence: CASSQVSGISETQYF. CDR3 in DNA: TGTGCCAGCAGCCAAGTCAGCGGGATTTCAGAGACCCAGTACTTC.

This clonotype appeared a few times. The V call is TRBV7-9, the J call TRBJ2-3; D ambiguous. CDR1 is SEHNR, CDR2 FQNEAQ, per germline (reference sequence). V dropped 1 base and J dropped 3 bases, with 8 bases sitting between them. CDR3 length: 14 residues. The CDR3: CASSLGMLTDTQYF. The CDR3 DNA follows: TGTGCCAGCAGCTTAGGCATGCTGACAGATACGCAGTATTTT.

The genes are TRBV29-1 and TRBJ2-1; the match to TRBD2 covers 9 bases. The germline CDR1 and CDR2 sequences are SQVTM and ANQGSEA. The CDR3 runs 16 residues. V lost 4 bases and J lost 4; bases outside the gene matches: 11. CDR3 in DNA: TGCAGCGTTGGTGGTAGCGGGAGTGTCTCATACAATGAGCAGTTCTTC. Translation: CSVGGSGSVSYNEQFF.

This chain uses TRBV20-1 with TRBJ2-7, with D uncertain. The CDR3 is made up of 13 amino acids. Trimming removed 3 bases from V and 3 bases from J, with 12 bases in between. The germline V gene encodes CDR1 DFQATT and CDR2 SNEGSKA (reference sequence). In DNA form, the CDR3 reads TGCAGTGCTAGGAAGTGGGCGGTCTACGAGCAGTACTTC. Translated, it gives CSARKWAVYEQYF.

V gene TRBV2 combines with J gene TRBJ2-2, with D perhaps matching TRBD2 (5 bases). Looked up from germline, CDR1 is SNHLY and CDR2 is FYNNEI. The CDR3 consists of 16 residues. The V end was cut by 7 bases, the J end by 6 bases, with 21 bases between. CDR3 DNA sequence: TGTGCCAGCACCGAGAGGTTGCTTGGTAGCGCCGGGGAGCTGTTTTTT. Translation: CASTERLLGSAGELFF.